The entry below describes one T cell receptor beta chain. Which antigen it targets is not known. Base quality data are lacking; no much larger clone is found one base away. The record originates from a study of blood T cell repertoires in COVID-19 (dated by TCRdb to about 2020). About the full investigation: Collaborator samples came from the United States, Italy and Spain and covered acute and convalescent phases of COVID-19. Samples were obtained from the ongoing ImmuneRACE study (first 160 participants) and from 1,000 to 1,500 subjects provided by 6 global collaborators. Where available, HLA class I and class II types were obtained from metadata supplied by the sample provider rather than from assay-based typing. The material from the prospective study consisted of cDNA or gDNA derived from T cells, B-cell-depleted T cells, or PBMCs. The repertoires were released in a freely available public database meant as a resource for research on the immune response to SARS-CoV-2. A de-identified subject ID, COVID-19 status, age in years and sex were almost always included in the sample metadata. The dataset comprised deeply sampled blood TCRbeta repertoires from subjects exposed to, actively infected with, or recovered from COVID-19.

Beyond this particular receptor, the publication reports: The amount of clinical and demographic metadata varied by source and participant and was provided uncurated.

According to the germline V gene (reference sequence), CDR1 reads SGHNT and CDR2 reads YYREEE. V loses 4 bases at its end and J loses 8 bases; junction bases beyond the gene matches: 8. The CDR3 starts with the cysteine, ends with the phenylalanine, and has 15 residues. Only the CDR3 region is kept as DNA, spanning 45 bases read in frame from base 1. TCRbeta CDR3 regions were amplified from genomic DNA using the immunoSEQ Assay, a bias-controlled multiplex PCR. In the original analysis: The number of nucleated cells in each sample was estimated by amplification of reference gene primers within the assay. To quantify the absolute abundance of each unique TCRbeta CDR3 rearrangement, sequence reads were collapsed and filtered. For each sample, productive Simpson clonality was calculated as the square root of Simpson's diversity index across productive rearrangements. The table comes from immuneACCESS by way of TCRdb, which keeps in-frame sequences with V and J called. Part of the clones is missing from these tables; in studies checked, under half for an unresolved V gene and the rest for unknown reasons. V and J calls and clone size follow that table, whereas D and trimming were derived from the DNA. A total of roughly 70,000 clones appear in this sample, around four fifths of them only once. Clones ranked in the top ten supply roughly a tenth of the sample.

Collaborating institutions collected whole blood in K2EDTA tubes following their own protocols. For TCRbeta analysis, collaborators shipped samples in one of three forms: frozen whole blood, isolated PBMCs, or DNA extracted from either of those sample types. The sequenced sample consisted of peripheral blood. This TCR was recovered from a human donor in a cohort sampled during active COVID-19. This chain is built from TRBV5-4 and TRBJ2-2, and 10 junctional nucleotides match TRBD1. The CDR3 here reads CASSMDRGMSGELFF. The DNA is as follows: TGTGCCAGCAGCATGGACAGGGGGATGTCTGGGGAGCTGTTTTTT.